This T cell receptor (beta chain) comes out of a study of T cells after posttransplantation cyclophosphamide. Broader study findings: Recipient CMV seropositivity and CMV reactivation strongly tracked TRB clonality. Later blood repertoires were often dominated by clones from the donor CD8+ memory compartment. Skin or GI-infiltrating T cells shared few TRB sequences with blood.

This clone was counted ten times or more. The antigen is undetermined. This CDR3 spans 14 amino acids. The germline CDR1 and CDR2 sequences are LNHDA and SQIVND (reference sequence). Trimming shortened V by 3 bases and J by 2 bases, and 10 bases separated the two germline ends. Repertoires were generated with immunoSEQ multiplex PCR, while TCRdb's copy carries only in-frame clones and drops some. The specimen has approximately 25,000 clones, none found just once. The sample was PBMCs. The source is a woman in her forties or fifties in good health, CMV-negative, and a related stem cell transplant donor. The chain couples TRBV19 to TRBJ1-1; the D gene is possibly TRBD1 (6 bases). The CDR3 spells CASSIGQINTEAFF. The DNA for the CDR3 is TGTGCCAGTAGTATCGGACAGATAAACACTGAAGCTTTCTTT.